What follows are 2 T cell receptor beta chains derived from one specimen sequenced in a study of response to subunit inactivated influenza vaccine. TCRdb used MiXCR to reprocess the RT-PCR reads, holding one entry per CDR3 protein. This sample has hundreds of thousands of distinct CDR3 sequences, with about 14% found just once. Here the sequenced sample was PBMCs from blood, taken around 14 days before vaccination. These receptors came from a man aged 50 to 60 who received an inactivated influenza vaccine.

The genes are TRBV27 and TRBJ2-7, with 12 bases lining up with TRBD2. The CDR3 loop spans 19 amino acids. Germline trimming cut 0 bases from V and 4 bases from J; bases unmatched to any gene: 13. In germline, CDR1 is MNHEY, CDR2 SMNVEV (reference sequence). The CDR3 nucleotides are TGTGCCAGCAGTTTATCCGGACTAGCGGGAACAATGCCCGATTACGAGCAGTACTTC. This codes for CASSLSGLAGTMPDYEQYF.

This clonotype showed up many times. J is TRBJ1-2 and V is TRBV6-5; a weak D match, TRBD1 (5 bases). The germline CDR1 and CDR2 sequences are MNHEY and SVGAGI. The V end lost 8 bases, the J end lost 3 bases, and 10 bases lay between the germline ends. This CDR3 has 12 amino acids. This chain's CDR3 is CASGQGDYGYTF. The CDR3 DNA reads TGTGCCAGCGGGCAGGGAGACTATGGCTACACCTTC.